This T cell receptor (beta chain) comes out of a study of blood T cell repertoires in COVID-19. This clone appeared a single time. Per the authors' pipeline: Amplified reference gene primers provided the basis for estimating nucleated cell counts. The data were produced by immunoSEQ multiplex PCR, yet TCRdb's version contains in-frame clones alone and is incomplete. That table furnishes V, J and clone size, whereas the DNA furnished D and trimming. Among around 230,000 clones, about 87% were seen once, and the ten largest hold under 3%. Each participant's cohort was designated according to participant-reported clinical history. Two consecutive negative NP/OP PCR tests, clearance, or resolved symptoms defined Cohort 3 recovery. The source material was PBMCs or T cells enriched from blood (not recorded which). The TCR originated in a woman younger than 45 who had recovered from COVID-19.

The CDR3 sequence is CASSFGQAHYGYTF. The CDR3 bases are TGTGCCAGCAGCTTCGGACAGGCCCACTATGGCTACACCTTC. This sequence joins TRBV7-9 and TRBJ1-2, with TRBD1 matching over 7 bases. This CDR3 has 14 amino acids. J lost 3 bases, V lost 3 bases, and 4 bases had no gene match. CDR1 is SEHNR, CDR2 FQNEAQ, per germline (reference sequence).